This T cell receptor beta chain was found in a study of Ad26.COV2.S vaccination and SARS-CoV-2 variants. The wider study: The study gave Ad26.COV2.S intramuscularly, once or twice 56 days apart. Findings and caveats of the study: Researchers reported similar non-spike TCR breadth in vaccine and placebo recipients.

The CDR3 covers 15 residues. Trimming at V came to 2 bases and at J to 2 bases, leaving 4 bases not matched to a gene. Looked up from germline, CDR1 is MNHNY and CDR2 is SVGAGI (reference sequence). Treatment given: around 19 received Ad26.COV2.S at low or high dose, single or two shots; 5 received placebo; per-sample allocation not given. At day 63 after the first vaccine or placebo injection, samples were drawn. An Ad26 vector was used to express Wuhan-strain SARS-CoV-2 spike as the vaccine. Concerning this clone: Its antigen is not known.

Some clones are missing from TCRdb's copy, which holds only in-frame ones; the method was immunoSEQ multiplex PCR. Of 500,000 or so clones listed, roughly 89% are singletons. The material was peripheral blood, obtained in a trial of Ad26.COV2.S vaccine versus placebo. The TCR sequence derives from a person between 18 and 65 years old who received the Ad26.COV2.S COVID-19 vaccine or a placebo. V is TRBV6-6 and J is TRBJ2-7; 9 nucleotides agree with TRBD1. The CDR3: CASSYPGQGTYEQYF. CDR3 bases: TGTGCCAGCAGTTACCCGGGACAGGGAACCTACGAGCAGTACTTC.